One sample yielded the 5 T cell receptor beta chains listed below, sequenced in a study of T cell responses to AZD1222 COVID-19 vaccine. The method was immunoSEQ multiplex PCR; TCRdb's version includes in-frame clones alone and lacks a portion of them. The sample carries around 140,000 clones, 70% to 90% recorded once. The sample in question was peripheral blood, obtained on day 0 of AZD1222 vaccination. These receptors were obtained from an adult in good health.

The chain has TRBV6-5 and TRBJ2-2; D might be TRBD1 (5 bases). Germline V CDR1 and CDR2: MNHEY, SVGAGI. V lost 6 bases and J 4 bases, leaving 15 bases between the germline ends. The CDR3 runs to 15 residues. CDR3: CASRQGAGSTGELFF. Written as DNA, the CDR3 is TGTGCCAGCAGACAAGGGGCAGGAAGCACCGGGGAGCTGTTTTTT.

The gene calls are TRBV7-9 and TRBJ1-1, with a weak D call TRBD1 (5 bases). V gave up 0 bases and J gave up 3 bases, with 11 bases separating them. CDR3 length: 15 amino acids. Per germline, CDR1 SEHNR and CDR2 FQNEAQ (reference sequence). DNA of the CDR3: TGTGCCAGCAGCTTAGCCACAGGAGGGGACACTGAAGCTTTCTTT. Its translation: CASSLATGGDTEAFF.

The CDR3 is CASRQTGSAVSPLHF. CDR3 sequence (DNA): TGTGCCAGCAGACAGACAGGATCAGCAGTTTCACCCCTCCACTTT. This rearrangement joins TRBV7-2 to TRBJ1-6; maybe TRBD1 (6 bases). Trimming stripped 6 bases from V and 9 bases from J, with 18 bases between. The V gene's germline CDR1 is SGHTA and CDR2 FQGNSA. The CDR3 runs to 15 residues.

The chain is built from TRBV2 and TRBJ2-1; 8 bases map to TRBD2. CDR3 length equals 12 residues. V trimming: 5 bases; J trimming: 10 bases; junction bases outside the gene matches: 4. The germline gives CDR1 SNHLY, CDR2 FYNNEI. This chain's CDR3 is CASSIAGWEQFF. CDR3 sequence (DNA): TGTGCCAGCAGTATAGCGGGATGGGAGCAGTTCTTC.

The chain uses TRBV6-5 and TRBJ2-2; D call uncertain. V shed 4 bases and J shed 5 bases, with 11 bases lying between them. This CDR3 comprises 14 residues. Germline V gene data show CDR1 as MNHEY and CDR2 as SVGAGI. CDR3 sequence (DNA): TGTGCCAGCAGTTTGGGCATTACGACCGGGGAGCTGTTTTTT. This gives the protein CASSLGITTGELFF.